These T cell receptor beta chains were read from a single sample in a study of shared clonotypes between healthy human individuals. Profiled with immunoSEQ multiplex PCR; TCRdb holds only in-frame clones, not every one. Among about 1 million clones, around 76% were seen once, and the ten largest hold 1.4%. Sequenced: memory CD4+ T cells sorted from blood. The receptors were sampled from a man between 18 and 35 years old in good health. Each CDR3 is given with its conserved first and last residue. The D gene is left open where the match is weak. Part of the rows lack a size; the others show once, few, many or a class for expanded clones.

clone_size j_call v_call d_call cdr3_nt cdr3_aa
- TRBJ2-7 TRBV30 - TGTGCCTGGAGTGATCGGGAAGAGCAGTACTTC CAWSDREEQYF
- TRBJ2-7 TRBV5-1 - TGCGCCAGCAGCCTTGGTAGTGTCGGCGGGGACGAGCAGTACTTC CASSLGSVGGDEQYF
many TRBJ1-5 TRBV2 TRBD1 TGTGCCAGCAGTGGACAGGGCCAGGACCCCCCCCAGCATTTT CASSGQGQDPPQHF
- TRBJ1-3 TRBV19 - TGTGCCAGTAGTATCGGCAGGTCTGGAAACACCATATATTTT CASSIGRSGNTIYF
- TRBJ2-6 TRBV16 - TGTGCCAGCAGCCAATATTCACAGGCCAACGTCCTGACTTTC CASSQYSQANVLTF
- TRBJ2-2 TRBV10-3 - TGTGCCATCCCCGGGAAGAACACCGGGGAGCTGTTTTTT CAIPGKNTGELFF
- TRBJ1-2 TRBV2 - TGTGCCAGCAGTGGGACATTCTATGGCTACACCTTC CASSGTFYGYTF
- TRBJ1-3 TRBV4-1 - TGCGCCAGCAGCCAACTCGCCGGGACCGGCTCTGGAAACACCATATATTTT CASSQLAGTGSGNTIYF
- TRBJ2-7 TRBV4-3 - TGCGCCAGCAGCCCTGCCCGCAGAGCTGGATTC CASSPARRAGF
- TRBJ2-7 TRBV4-2 TRBD1 TGTGCCAGCAGCCAAGATCTAGGGGCAGGGGGTCTCGGCGAGCAGTACTTC CASSQDLGAGGLGEQYF
- TRBJ1-3 TRBV30 - TGTGCCTGGAACACTGGGACTAGAAACACCATATATTTT CAWNTGTRNTIYF
- TRBJ2-7 TRBV7-2 TRBD2 TGTGCCAGCAGCCCTAGCGGGGGCTCCTACGAGCAGTACTTC CASSPSGGSYEQYF
once TRBJ2-3 TRBV10-3 TRBD2 TGTGCCATCAGCGGGACTAGCGGGGTCACAGATACGCAGTATTTT CAISGTSGVTDTQYF
- TRBJ2-7 TRBV7-6 - TGTGCCAGCGCACATATGGGCGCCTACGAGCAGTACTTC CASAHMGAYEQYF
- TRBJ1-1 TRBV5-5 - TGTGCCAGCAGTTTTACCGACAGGTCGACTGAAGCTTTCTTT CASSFTDRSTEAFF
- TRBJ1-5 TRBV30 TRBD1 TGTGCCTGGGGGCCTCCGGGACAGGGGTATCAGCCCCAGCATTTT CAWGPPGQGYQPQHF
- TRBJ1-6 TRBV5-1 - TGCGCCAGCAGCGCGGGTAATTCACCCCTCCACTTT CASSAGNSPLHF
- TRBJ2-2 TRBV5-1 - TGCGCCAGCAGCGTCCAACTATTCAACACCGGGGAGCTGTTTTTT CASSVQLFNTGELFF
- TRBJ2-5 TRBV7-9 - TGTGCCAGCAGCCCCGGCGGGGGAGGGGGGTATCAAGAGACCCAGTACTTC CASSPGGGGGYQETQYF
- TRBJ2-1 TRBV5-4 TRBD1 TGTGCCAGTTGGTCTTCGAGGGGGCCTTACAATGAGCAGTTCTTC CASWSSRGPYNEQFF
- TRBJ2-5 TRBV6-6 - TGTGCCAGCAGTTACTCTGGAGGGTCGGAGACCCAGTACTTC CASSYSGGSETQYF
once TRBJ1-5 TRBV7-9 - TGTGCCAGCAGCCGGACGGATGAGAATCAGCCCCAGCATTTT CASSRTDENQPQHF
- TRBJ1-2 TRBV2 - TGTGCCAGCAGTGAAGAACAGGGAAACTATGGCTACACCTTC CASSEEQGNYGYTF
- TRBJ2-3 TRBV5-6 TRBD2 TGTGCCAGCAGCTTGACTAGCGGGGCGGTGGGTACGCAGTATTTT CASSLTSGAVGTQYF
- TRBJ2-7 TRBV5-5 - TGTGCCAGCAGCGAAATGACACCTATCTACGAGCAGTACTTC CASSEMTPIYEQYF
- TRBJ1-6 TRBV28 TRBD1 TGTGCCAGCAGCAGACAGGGGTTGAATTCACCCCTCCACTTT CASSRQGLNSPLHF
- TRBJ1-5 TRBV19 - TGTGCCAGTAGTGTCGCGGTTTATAGCAATCAGCCCCAGCATTTT CASSVAVYSNQPQHF
- TRBJ1-2 TRBV30 TRBD1 TGTGCCTGGAGGGACAGGGGGGGTAACTATGGCTACACCTTC CAWRDRGGNYGYTF
once TRBJ2-1 TRBV7-2 TRBD2 TGTGCCAGCAGCTTAAGCGGGACGGTCTACAATGAGCAGTTCTTC CASSLSGTVYNEQFF
- TRBJ1-1 TRBV5-1 TRBD1 TGCGCCAGCAGTGGCGCCGTCTCGTCCGGGACAGGGGGTACTGAAGCTTTCTTT CASSGAVSSGTGGTEAFF
many TRBJ1-6 TRBV28 - TGTGCCAGCAGTTTTCGAACCTATAATTCACCCCTCCACTTT CASSFRTYNSPLHF
- TRBJ2-7 TRBV29-1 - TGCAGCGGGACTCTAGGGGGGGAGCAGTACTTC CSGTLGGEQYF